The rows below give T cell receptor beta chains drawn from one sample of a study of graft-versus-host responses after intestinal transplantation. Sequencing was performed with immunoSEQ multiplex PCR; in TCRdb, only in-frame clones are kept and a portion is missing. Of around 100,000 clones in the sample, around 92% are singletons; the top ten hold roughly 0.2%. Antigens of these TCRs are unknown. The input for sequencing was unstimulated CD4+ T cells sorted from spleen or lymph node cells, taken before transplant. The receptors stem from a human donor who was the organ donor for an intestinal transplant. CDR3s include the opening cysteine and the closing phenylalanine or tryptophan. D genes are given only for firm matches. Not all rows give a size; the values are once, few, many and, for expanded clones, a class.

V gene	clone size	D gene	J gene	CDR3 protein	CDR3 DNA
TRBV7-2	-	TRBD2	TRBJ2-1	CASSSPGLAGGVEQFF	TGTGCCAGCAGCTCACCGGGACTAGCGGGGGGAGTTGAGCAGTTCTTC
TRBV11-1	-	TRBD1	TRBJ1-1	CASSAQGAPNTEAFF	TGTGCCAGCAGCGCCCAGGGGGCACCGAACACTGAAGCTTTCTTT
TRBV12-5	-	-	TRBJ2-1	CASGFGLRGLRGGNEQFF	TGTGCTAGTGGTTTCGGGCTCCGGGGACTAAGGGGGGGCAATGAGCAGTTCTTC
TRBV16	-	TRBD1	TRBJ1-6	CASSQLFGTGGNSPLHF	TGTGCCAGCAGCCAATTATTCGGGACAGGGGGCAATTCACCCCTCCACTTT
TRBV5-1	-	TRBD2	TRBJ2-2	CASSPAGGNTGELFF	TGCGCCAGCAGCCCCGCGGGGGGGAACACCGGGGAGCTGTTTTTT
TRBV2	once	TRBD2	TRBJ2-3	CASSGRLAGTDTQYF	TGTGCCAGCAGTGGCAGACTAGCGGGCACAGATACGCAGTATTTT
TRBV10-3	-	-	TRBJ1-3	CAISGGGGNTIYF	TGTGCCATCAGTGGCGGGGGAGGAAACACCATATATTTT
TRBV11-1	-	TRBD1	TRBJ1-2	CASRSTGSDYGYTF	TGTGCCAGCAGATCGACAGGGTCCGACTATGGCTACACCTTC
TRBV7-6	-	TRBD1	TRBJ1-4	CASSPQDRGNEKLFF	TGTGCCAGCAGCCCACAGGACAGGGGTAATGAAAAACTGTTTTTT
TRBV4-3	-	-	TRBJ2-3	CASSDQGDTDTQYF	TGCGCCAGCAGCGATCAAGGGGACACAGATACGCAGTATTTT
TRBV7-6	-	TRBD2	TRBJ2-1	CASSLRSGGANEQFF	TGTGCCAGCAGCTTACGGAGCGGGGGGGCCAATGAGCAGTTCTTC
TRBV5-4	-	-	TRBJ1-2	CASSLPGQTYGYTF	TGTGCCAGCAGCTTGCCCGGACAGACCTATGGCTACACCTTC
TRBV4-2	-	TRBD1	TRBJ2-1	CASSQGGTGGNEQFF	TGTGCCAGCAGCCAGGGAGGGACAGGGGGCAATGAGCAGTTCTTC
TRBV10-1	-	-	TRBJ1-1	CASSESGPMNTEAFF	TGCGCCAGCAGTGAATCAGGGCCCATGAACACTGAAGCTTTCTTT
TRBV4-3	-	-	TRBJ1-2	CASSPITSTGNYGYTF	TGCGCCAGCAGCCCCATCACCTCCACAGGGAACTATGGCTACACCTTC
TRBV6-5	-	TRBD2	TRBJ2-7	CASSYVAGGYEQYF	TGTGCCAGCAGTTACGTAGCGGGGGGCTACGAGCAGTACTTC
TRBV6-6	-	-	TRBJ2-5	CASSYPWGDGKETQYF	TGTGCCAGCAGTTACCCCTGGGGGGATGGCAAAGAGACCCAGTACTTC
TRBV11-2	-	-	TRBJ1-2	CASSSLLGQQGYTF	TGTGCCAGCAGCTCCCTTCTCGGACAGCAAGGCTACACCTTC
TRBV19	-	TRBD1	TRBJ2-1	CASSITGTGVLGSFGEQFF	TGTGCCAGTAGTATAACTGGGACAGGGGTTCTGGGATCCTTTGGTGAGCAGTTCTTC
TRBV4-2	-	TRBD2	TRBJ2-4	CASSQPKGLAGENIQYF	TGTGCCAGCAGCCAACCCAAGGGACTAGCGGGGGAAAACATTCAGTACTTC
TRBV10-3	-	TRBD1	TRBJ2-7	CAISRPGQGLSEQYF	TGTGCCATCAGTAGACCGGGACAGGGCCTCTCCGAGCAGTACTTC
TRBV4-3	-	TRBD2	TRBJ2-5	CASSQEPGLGYQETQYF	TGCGCCAGCAGCCAAGAACCGGGACTAGGCTATCAAGAGACCCAGTACTTC
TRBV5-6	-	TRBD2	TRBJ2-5	CASSTSGGPQETQYF	TGTGCCAGCAGCACTAGCGGGGGGCCACAAGAGACCCAGTACTTC
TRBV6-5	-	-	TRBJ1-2	CASSYSPQVLYGYTF	TGTGCCAGCAGTTACAGTCCTCAGGTGCTCTATGGCTACACCTTC
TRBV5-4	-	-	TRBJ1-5	CASSLGGGAPNQPQHF	TGTGCCAGCAGCCTAGGGGGAGGGGCGCCCAATCAGCCCCAGCATTTT
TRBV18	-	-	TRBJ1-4	CASSPWTAKAPFF	TGTGCCAGCTCACCTTGGACTGCTAAAGCCCCATTTTTT
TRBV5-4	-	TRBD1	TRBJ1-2	CASSSQGVYGYTF	TGTGCCAGCAGCTCACAGGGGGTCTATGGCTACACCTTC
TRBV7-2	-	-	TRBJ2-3	CASSLYTDTQYF	TGTGCCAGCAGCCTGTACACAGATACGCAGTATTTT
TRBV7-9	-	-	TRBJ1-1	CASSRGGAVNTEAFF	TGTGCCAGCAGCAGGGGGGGGGCCGTGAACACTGAAGCTTTCTTT
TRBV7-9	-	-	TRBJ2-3	CASSTGDTQYF	TGTGCCAGCAGCACGGGAGATACGCAGTATTTT
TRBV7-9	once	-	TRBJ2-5	CASSGGAVWETQYF	TGTGCCAGCAGCGGGGGGGCCGTCTGGGAGACCCAGTACTTC
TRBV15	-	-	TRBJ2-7	CATRAPPNHEQYF	TGTGCCACCAGAGCTCCCCCCAACCACGAGCAGTACTTC